The sequence of this TCR beta chain was determined in a study of T cell responses to AZD1222 COVID-19 vaccine. Study-wide findings and caveats: Scientists sampled the repertoires only once the peak T cell response had passed. Mostly white British, mostly female donors; authors suggested clonal diversity may be underestimated. The study found Spike-specific TCR breadth and depth rose after two AZD1222 doses.

Germline-derived CDR1 and CDR2 are LGHDT and YNNKEL (reference sequence). With V trimmed by 4 bases and J by 1 base, 4 bases remained unmatched. This CDR3 comprises 15 residues. Produced via immunoSEQ multiplex PCR; TCRdb's table is partial and in-frame only. The table includes 150,000 or so clones, 90% to 95% detected once. Points on this clone: Antigen specificity is unknown.

The sequence was obtained from an adult who received the AZD1222 COVID-19 vaccine. Sequences were derived from peripheral blood, sampled 28 days after the second AZD1222 dose. The chain links TRBV3-1 (or the pseudogene TRBV3-2) to TRBJ2-3; 8 bases agree with TRBD2. DNA for the CDR3: TGTGCCAGCAGCCGAGCGGGAGTGGGCACAGATACGCAGTATTTT. Translated, it gives CASSRAGVGTDTQYF.